What follows is one T cell receptor beta chain and its context. Its antigen is not identified. At one end the junction does not follow the germline gene, possibly because of a read error. The sample originates from a study of molecular identifiers for immune sequencing clone quantification. Overall study findings and caveats: Barcode collisions between identical TCR molecules could shrink estimates of highly expanded clone sizes.

Previously reported methods and listed TCR primers produced the bulk TCR libraries. TCRdb re-analysed the PCR reads in MiXCR, keeping a single row per CDR3 protein. The sample has 70,000 to 90,000 distinct CDR3 sequences; approximately 22% are singletons. Per the germline V gene, CDR1 is SGDLS and CDR2 is YYNGEE. This CDR3 spans 16 amino acids. Sequenced sample: naive CD8+ T cells from blood, with Jurkat cell RNA spiked in. As to subset: FACS-sorted CD8+CD4-CCR7+CD45RA+ naive T cells. The source is a human donor in good health. Some libraries in this study had Jurkat cell RNA spiked in. The rearrangement uses TRBV9 and TRBJ2-3; 8 bases align to TRBD2. CDR3 residues: CVSSARAGENTDTQYF. CDR3 sequence (DNA): TGTGTCAGCAGCGCAAGAGCGGGGGAAAACACAGATACGCAGTATTTT.